Below, 12 T cell receptor beta chains from the same sample are listed, as sequenced in a study of T cells in localized non-small cell lung cancer. TCRdb's copy holds only in-frame clones and misses some; the assay was immunoSEQ multiplex PCR. The table lists about 24,000 clones, approximately 88% of them singletons. The sample consisted of peripheral blood mononuclear cells, taken before any cancer treatment. Receptors originate from a woman aged 35-75 years with stage III lung adenocarcinoma.

About this clone: At one boundary the junction diverges from the germline segment, which might be a read error. This rearrangement joins TRBV7-9 to TRBJ1-2; D not resolved. The germline CDR1 and CDR2 sequences are SEHNR and FQNEAQ (reference sequence). This CDR3 contains 16 residues. The CDR3 nucleotides are TGTGCCAGCAGTTTAGGCGGGGTCGAAGCTAACTATGGCTACACCTTC. Protein sequence: CASSLGGVEANYGYTF.

V and J are TRBV4-1 and TRBJ2-5, with TRBD1 matching over 7 bases. CDR1 is MGHRA and CDR2 is YSYEKL in the germline V gene. The CDR3 sequence is 16 residues long. The V gene end was trimmed by 2 bases and the J gene end by 1 base; junction bases not matched to a gene: 7. The CDR3 coding sequence is TGCGCCAGCAGCCAAAGCCCACGGACAGGCCAAGAGACCCAGTACTTC. Translation gives CASSQSPRTGQETQYF.

This chain links TRBV19 with TRBJ1-6, with a weak D call TRBD1 (5 bases). CDR1 is LNHDA, CDR2 SQIVND, per germline (reference sequence). The CDR3 has 15 residues. Deletions cut 4 bases from V and 11 bases from J, with 18 bases between. The CDR3 reads CASSTGGVVGTPLHF. The CDR3 DNA sequence: TGTGCCAGTAGTACCGGGGGGGTCGTTGGAACACCCCTCCACTTT.

This clone occurred a few times. The chain joins TRBV7-2 to TRBJ1-5, with 8 positions matching TRBD1. Germline CDR1 reads SGHTA; CDR2 reads FQGNSA. J was trimmed by 7 bases and V by 5 bases; bases with no gene match: 7. The CDR3 extends over 14 amino acids. The CDR3 DNA is TGTGCCAGCAGCACGGACAGGGAACGGCAGCCCCAGCATTTT. Its translation is CASSTDRERQPQHF.

A single count supports this clone. The chain has TRBV30 and TRBJ1-5; tentative D call: TRBD1 (5 bases). Looked up from germline, CDR1 is GTSNPN and CDR2 is SVGIG (reference sequence). There are 13 residues in the CDR3. The V gene lost 3 bases and the J gene lost 3 bases, with 9 bases spanning the gap. The CDR3 loop reads CAWRGTPNQPQHF. CDR3 in DNA: TGTGCCTGGAGGGGGACTCCCAATCAGCCCCAGCATTTT. Supplemented by reference TRBV30 and TRBJ1-5, the full variable domain reads SQTIHQWPATLVQPVGSPLSLECTVEGTSNPNLYWYRQAAGRGLQLLFYSVGIGQISSEVPQNLSASRPQDRQFILSSKKLLLSDSGFYLCAWRGTPNQPQHFGDGTRLSIL.

This clone is a singleton in its sample. The chain has TRBV18 and TRBJ2-5; perhaps D is TRBD1 or TRBD2 (5 bases each). The CDR3 has 13 amino acids. Germline V CDR1 and CDR2: KGHSH, LQKENI. Trimming removed 3 bases at V and 0 bases at J, with 5 bases between. This CDR3 reads CASSPGDQETQYF. The CDR3 DNA sequence: TGTGCCAGCTCACCGGGGGACCAAGAGACCCAGTACTTC.

The J gene is TRBJ2-3, the V gene TRBV5-1; TRBD2 agrees at 7 bases. Germline V gene sequence: CDR1 SGHRS, CDR2 YFSETQ. With 0 bases clipped from V and 6 bases from J, the junction kept 13 bases outside the gene matches. The CDR3 totals 17 residues. The CDR3 coding sequence is TGCGCCAGCAGCTTGGACCCCCTAGCAACCGGGGGGGATACGCAGTATTTT. It encodes CASSLDPLATGGDTQYF.

The rearrangement uses TRBV6-1 and TRBJ1-4; TRBD1 is a possible D gene (6 bases). V was pared by 6 bases and J by 4 bases, with 15 bases between. Germline V lookup: CDR1 MNHNS, CDR2 SASEGT. This CDR3 has 15 residues. Written as DNA, the CDR3 is TGTGCCAGCAGCACCAGGGGATTCGATAATGAAAAACTGTTTTTT. Residues: CASSTRGFDNEKLFF.

The chain has TRBV12-5 and TRBJ2-5; weak D call: TRBD2 (6 bases). There are 13 residues in the CDR3. The germline V and J ends were trimmed by 1 base and 5 bases, with 8 bases remaining between them. The V gene's germline CDR1 is LGHNT and CDR2 FRNRAP. CDR3 loop: CASGLDRGETQYF. The CDR3, as DNA: TGTGCTAGTGGTTTGGACCGGGGGGAGACCCAGTACTTC.

The chain has TRBV9 and TRBJ2-1, with TRBD1 matching 7 bases. After removal of 3 bases from V and 0 bases from J, the junction contained 3 bases not matched to a gene. Germline V gene sequence: CDR1 SGDLS, CDR2 YYNGEE. This CDR3 region has 15 residues. The CDR3 region has the DNA TGTGCCAGCAGCGAGGGACAGAGCTCCTACAATGAGCAGTTCTTC. Amino acid sequence: CASSEGQSSYNEQFF.

The rearrangement links TRBV19 to TRBJ2-2; the D gene could be TRBD1 or TRBD2 (5 bases each). The length of the CDR3 is 14 residues. The germline V and J ends were trimmed by 5 bases and 6 bases, with 13 bases remaining between them. Germline CDR1 is LNHDA and CDR2 is SQIVND (reference sequence). This CDR3 is CASSESGSSGELFF. CDR3 in DNA: TGTGCCAGTAGTGAGTCAGGGAGTTCCGGGGAGCTGTTTTTT.

This chain links TRBV9 with TRBJ1-1; possible D gene TRBD1, 5 bases. The CDR3 consists of 14 residues. The germline CDR1 and CDR2 sequences are SGDLS and YYNGEE. V lost 3 bases and J 4 bases, leaving 13 bases between the germline ends. The DNA of the CDR3 is TGTGCCAGCAGCGCACCAGGGAGGGCCACTGAAGCTTTCTTT. It codes for CASSAPGRATEAFF.